The source of this TCR beta chain is a study of vaccination effects on CD4 cells after COVID-19. Some clones are missing from TCRdb's copy, which holds only in-frame ones; the method was immunoSEQ multiplex PCR. The sample carries roughly 41,000 clones, over 60% recorded once. Of note for this clone: Its antigen remains unidentified.

Before any sequencing was done, the ViraFEST assay used viral peptide pools to expand antigen-specific CD4+ T cells. When ten to eleven days of culture had elapsed, CD4+ T cells were isolated. The healthy vaccine recipients, who had no prior SARS-CoV-2 infection, showed negative nucleocapsid antibodies. The CDR3 length is 16 residues. Germline CDR1 and CDR2: SGHRS and YFSETQ. The trim removed 1 base at V and 7 bases at J, leaving 5 bases unmatched. The material was CD4+ T cells from PBMCs cultured with HCoV-NL63 spike peptides, obtained before COVID-19 vaccination. The clonotype was recovered from a human donor who received a COVID-19 vaccine. The chain employs TRBV5-1 and TRBJ2-1; 13 positions agree with TRBD2. CDR3 amino acids: CASSLTTSGGRNEQFF. CDR3 nucleotide sequence: TGCGCCAGCAGCTTGACGACTAGCGGGGGGCGTAATGAGCAGTTCTTC.